These T cell receptor beta chains were read from a single sample in a study of blood T cell repertoires in COVID-19. TCRdb keeps only in-frame clones here, not all; method: immunoSEQ multiplex PCR. The table includes fewer than 200,000 clones, about 88% detected once. The material sequenced was PBMCs or T cells enriched from blood (not recorded which). These TCRs come from a woman younger than 35 who had recovered from COVID-19. The CDR3 runs from the conserved cysteine through the conserved F or W. A D gene is named only where the DNA matches it firmly.

d_call | j_call | v_call | cdr3_aa | cdr3_nt
- | TRBJ1-5 | TRBV2 | CASRDETQEKGNQPQHF | TGTGCCAGCAGGGATGAAACACAGGAAAAGGGCAATCAGCCCCAGCATTTT
- | TRBJ2-1 | TRBV24-1 | CASRRDNEQFF | TGTGCCTCCCGAAGAGACAATGAGCAGTTCTTC
- | TRBJ2-5 | TRBV7-9 | CASSTQVDTQYF | TGTGCCAGCAGCACCCAGGTGGATACCCAGTACTTC
- | TRBJ2-3 | TRBV28 | CASSPQTGTDTQYF | TGTGCCAGCAGTCCCCAGACTGGCACAGATACGCAGTATTTT
- | TRBJ1-3 | TRBV28 | CASRVGPGNTIYF | TGTGCCAGCAGAGTGGGGCCTGGAAACACCATATATTTT
- | TRBJ2-3 | TRBV7-6 | CASSLERGYTDTQYF | TGTGCCAGCAGCTTAGAACGAGGTTACACAGATACGCAGTATTTT
- | TRBJ2-3 | TRBV30 | CACPFPGHSTDTQYF | TGTGCCTGCCCCTTTCCGGGACATAGCACAGATACGCAGTATTTT
- | TRBJ2-7 | TRBV6-2/TRBV6-3 | CASSYQAEGAQLYEQYF | TGTGCCAGCAGTTACCAAGCGGAGGGTGCCCAACTCTACGAGCAGTACTTC
- | TRBJ2-2 | TRBV7-2 | CASSFRRGTGELFF | TGTGCCAGCAGCTTTCGTCGGGGGACCGGGGAGCTGTTTTTT
- | TRBJ1-1 | TRBV29-1 | CSVEDLWQAITEAFF | TGCAGCGTTGAAGATCTTTGGCAGGCGATCACTGAAGCTTTCTTT